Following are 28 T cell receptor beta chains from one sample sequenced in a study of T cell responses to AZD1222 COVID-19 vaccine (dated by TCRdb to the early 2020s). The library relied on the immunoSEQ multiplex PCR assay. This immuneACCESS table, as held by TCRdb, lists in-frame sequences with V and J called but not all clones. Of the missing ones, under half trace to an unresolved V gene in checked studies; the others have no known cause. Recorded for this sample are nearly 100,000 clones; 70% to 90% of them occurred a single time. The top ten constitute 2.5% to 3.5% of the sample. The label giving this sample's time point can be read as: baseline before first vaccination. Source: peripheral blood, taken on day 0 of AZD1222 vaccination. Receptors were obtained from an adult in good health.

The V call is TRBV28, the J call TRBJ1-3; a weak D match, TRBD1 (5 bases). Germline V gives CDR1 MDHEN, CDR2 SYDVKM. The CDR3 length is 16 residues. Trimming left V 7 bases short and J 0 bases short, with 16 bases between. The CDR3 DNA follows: TGTGCCAGCATTAAAGGGACGGTCGGCTCTGGAAACACCATATATTTT. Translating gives CASIKGTVGSGNTIYF.

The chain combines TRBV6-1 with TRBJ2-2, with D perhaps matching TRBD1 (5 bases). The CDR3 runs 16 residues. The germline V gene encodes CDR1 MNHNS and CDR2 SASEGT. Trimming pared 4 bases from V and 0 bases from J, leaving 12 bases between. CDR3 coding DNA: TGTGCCAGCAGTGCCTATGGGGCAGCGAACACCGGGGAGCTGTTTTTT. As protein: CASSAYGAANTGELFF.

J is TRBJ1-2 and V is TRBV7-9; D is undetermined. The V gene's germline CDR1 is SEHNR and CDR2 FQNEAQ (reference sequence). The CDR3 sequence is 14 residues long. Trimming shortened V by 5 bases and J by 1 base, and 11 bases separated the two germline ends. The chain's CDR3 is CASSPDTVNYGYTF. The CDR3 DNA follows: TGTGCCAGCAGCCCCGATACAGTTAACTATGGCTACACCTTC.

The CDR3 DNA reads TGTGCCAGCAGCTTAGACAACAGTGCCTACGAGCAGTACTTC. Encoded protein: CASSLDNSAYEQYF. This chain connects TRBV11-3 to TRBJ2-7; the D is unclear. Trimming took off 0 bases at V and 2 bases at J, with 8 bases between the two ends. Per germline, CDR1 SGHNT and CDR2 YENEEA. The CDR3 is 14 residues long. Variable domain in full (rest from reference TRBV11-3 and TRBJ2-7): EAGVVQSPRYKIIEKKQPVAFWCNPISGHNTLYWYLQNLGQGPELLIRYENEEAVDDSQLPKDRFSAERLKGVDSTLKIQPAELGDSAVYLCASSLDNSAYEQYFGPGTRLTVT.

The CDR3 DNA sequence: TGTGCCAGCAGTGAAATATCCAGTGGGTCACCCCTCCACTTT. It codes for CASSEISSGSPLHF. V gene TRBV6-1 combines with J gene TRBJ1-6; D not resolved. V was trimmed by 2 bases and J by 10 bases, leaving 12 bases between them. This CDR3 is 14 amino acids long. Germline CDR1 reads MNHNS; CDR2 reads SASEGT.

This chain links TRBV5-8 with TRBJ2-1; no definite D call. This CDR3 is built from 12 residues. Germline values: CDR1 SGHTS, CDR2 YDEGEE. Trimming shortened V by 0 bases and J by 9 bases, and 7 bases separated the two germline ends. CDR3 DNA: TGTGCCAGCAGCTTGGTAGCTCTTGAGCAGTTCTTC. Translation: CASSLVALEQFF.

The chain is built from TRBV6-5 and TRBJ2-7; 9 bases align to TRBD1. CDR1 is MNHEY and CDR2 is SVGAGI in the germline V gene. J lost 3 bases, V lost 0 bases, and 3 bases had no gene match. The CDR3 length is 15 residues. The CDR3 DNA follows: TGTGCCAGCAGTTACTCGATGGACAGGGGCTACGAGCAGTACTTC. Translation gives CASSYSMDRGYEQYF.

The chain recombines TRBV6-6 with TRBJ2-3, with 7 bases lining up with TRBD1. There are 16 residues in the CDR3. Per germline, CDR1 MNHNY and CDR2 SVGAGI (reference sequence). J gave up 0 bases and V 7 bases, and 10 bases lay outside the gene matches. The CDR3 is CASITRQGQSTDTQYF. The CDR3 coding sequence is TGTGCCAGCATCACCCGGCAGGGACAGAGCACAGATACGCAGTATTTT.

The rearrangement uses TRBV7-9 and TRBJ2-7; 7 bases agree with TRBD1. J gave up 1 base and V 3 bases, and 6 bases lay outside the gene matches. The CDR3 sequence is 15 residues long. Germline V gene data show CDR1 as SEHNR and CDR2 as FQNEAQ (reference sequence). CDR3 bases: TGTGCCAGCAGCTTTCGACAGGGTGGTTCCTACGAGCAGTACTTC. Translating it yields CASSFRQGGSYEQYF.

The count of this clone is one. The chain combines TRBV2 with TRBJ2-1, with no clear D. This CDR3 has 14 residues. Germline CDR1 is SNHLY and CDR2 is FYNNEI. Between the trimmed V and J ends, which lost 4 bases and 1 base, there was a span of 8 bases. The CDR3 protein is CASSVAASYNEQFF. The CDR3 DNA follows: TGTGCCAGCAGTGTGGCGGCTTCCTACAATGAGCAGTTCTTC.

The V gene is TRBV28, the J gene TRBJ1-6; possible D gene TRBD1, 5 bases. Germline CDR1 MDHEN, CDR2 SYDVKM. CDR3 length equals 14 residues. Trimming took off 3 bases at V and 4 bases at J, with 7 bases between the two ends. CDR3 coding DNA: TGTGCCAGCAGTTTGGGGGGGTATAATTCACCCCTCCACTTT. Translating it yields CASSLGGYNSPLHF.

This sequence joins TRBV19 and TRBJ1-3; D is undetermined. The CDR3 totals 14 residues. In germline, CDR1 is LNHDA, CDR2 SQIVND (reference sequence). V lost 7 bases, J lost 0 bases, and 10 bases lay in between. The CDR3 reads CASTSTYSGNTIYF. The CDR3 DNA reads TGTGCCAGTACCTCGACCTACTCTGGAAACACCATATATTTT.

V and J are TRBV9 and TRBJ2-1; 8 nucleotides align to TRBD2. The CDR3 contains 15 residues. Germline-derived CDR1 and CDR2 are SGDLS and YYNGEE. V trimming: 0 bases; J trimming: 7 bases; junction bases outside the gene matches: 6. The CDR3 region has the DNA TGTGCCAGCAGCGTAGCTGGTAGCGGGGTAAATGAGCAGTTCTTC. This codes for CASSVAGSGVNEQFF.

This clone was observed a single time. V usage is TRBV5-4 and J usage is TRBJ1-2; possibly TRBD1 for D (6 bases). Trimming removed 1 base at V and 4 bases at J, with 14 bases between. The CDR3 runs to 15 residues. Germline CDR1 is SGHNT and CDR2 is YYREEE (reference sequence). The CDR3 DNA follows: TGTGCCAGCAGCTTGTTTTCAGGGGCGGGCTATGGCTACACCTTC. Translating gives CASSLFSGAGYGYTF.

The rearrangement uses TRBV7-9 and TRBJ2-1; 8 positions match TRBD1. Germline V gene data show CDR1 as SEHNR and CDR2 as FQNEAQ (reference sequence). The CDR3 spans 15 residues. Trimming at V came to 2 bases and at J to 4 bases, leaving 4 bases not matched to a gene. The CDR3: CASSLTQGGYNEQFF. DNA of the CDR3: TGTGCCAGCAGCTTAACACAGGGGGGTTACAATGAGCAGTTCTTC.

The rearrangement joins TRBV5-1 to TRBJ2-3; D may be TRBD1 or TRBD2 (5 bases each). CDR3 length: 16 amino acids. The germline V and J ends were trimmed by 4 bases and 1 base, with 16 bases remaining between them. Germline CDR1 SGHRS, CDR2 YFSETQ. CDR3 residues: CASSTTGTGRTDTQYF. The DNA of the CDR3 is TGCGCCAGCAGCACTACCGGGACGGGTCGCACAGATACGCAGTATTTT.

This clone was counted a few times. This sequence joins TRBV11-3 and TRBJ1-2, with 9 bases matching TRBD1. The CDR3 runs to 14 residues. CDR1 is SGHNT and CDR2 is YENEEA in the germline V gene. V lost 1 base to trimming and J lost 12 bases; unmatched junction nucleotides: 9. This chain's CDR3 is CASSLGPGQGEDTF. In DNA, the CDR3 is TGTGCCAGCAGCTTAGGACCGGGACAGGGCGAAGACACCTTC.

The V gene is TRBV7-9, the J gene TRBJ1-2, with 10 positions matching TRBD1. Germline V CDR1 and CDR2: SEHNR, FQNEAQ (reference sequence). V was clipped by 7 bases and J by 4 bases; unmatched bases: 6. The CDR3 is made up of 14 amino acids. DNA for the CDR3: TGTGCCAGCACCGGGACAGGGGTGGGCTATGGCTACACCTTC. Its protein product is CASTGTGVGYGYTF.

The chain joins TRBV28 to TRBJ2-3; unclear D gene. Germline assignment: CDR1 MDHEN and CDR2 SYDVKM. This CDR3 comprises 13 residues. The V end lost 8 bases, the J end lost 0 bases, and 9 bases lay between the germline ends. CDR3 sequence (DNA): TGTGCCAGCGGATCAGAAAGCACAGATACGCAGTATTTT. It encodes CASGSESTDTQYF.

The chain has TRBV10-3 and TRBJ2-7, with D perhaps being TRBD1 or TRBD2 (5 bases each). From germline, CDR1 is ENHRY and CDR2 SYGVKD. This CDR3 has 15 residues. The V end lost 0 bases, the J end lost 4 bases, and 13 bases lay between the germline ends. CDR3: CAISESGRPGYEQYF. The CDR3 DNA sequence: TGTGCCATCAGTGAGTCGGGACGCCCTGGGTACGAGCAGTACTTC.

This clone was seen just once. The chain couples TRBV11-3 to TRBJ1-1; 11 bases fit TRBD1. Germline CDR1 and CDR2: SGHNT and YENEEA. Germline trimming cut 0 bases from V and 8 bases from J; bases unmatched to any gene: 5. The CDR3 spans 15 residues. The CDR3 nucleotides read TGTGCCAGCAGCTTAGATAGAAGGACAGGGGGCGAAGCTTTCTTT. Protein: CASSLDRRTGGEAFF.

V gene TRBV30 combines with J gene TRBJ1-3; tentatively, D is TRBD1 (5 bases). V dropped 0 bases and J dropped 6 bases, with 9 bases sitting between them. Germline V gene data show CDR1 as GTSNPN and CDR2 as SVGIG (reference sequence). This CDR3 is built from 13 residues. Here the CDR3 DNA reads TGTGCCTGGAGTGTCGGGGCCCCAAACACCATATATTTT. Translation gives CAWSVGAPNTIYF.

The CDR3 loop reads CASRARREDTEAFF. CDR3 coding DNA: TGTGCCAGTAGAGCGAGGCGGGAGGACACTGAAGCTTTCTTT. J is TRBJ1-1 and V is TRBV19; no clear D gene. The CDR3 covers 14 residues. Germline V gives CDR1 LNHDA, CDR2 SQIVND (reference sequence). Trimming took 6 bases from V and 3 from J, leaving 14 bases between them.

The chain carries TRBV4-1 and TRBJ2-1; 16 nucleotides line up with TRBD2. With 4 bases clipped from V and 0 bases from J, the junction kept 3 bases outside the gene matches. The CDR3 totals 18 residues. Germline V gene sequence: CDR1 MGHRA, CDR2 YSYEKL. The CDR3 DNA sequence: TGCGCCAGCAGCCCGGGACTAGCGGGGGGGAACTCCTACAATGAGCAGTTCTTC. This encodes CASSPGLAGGNSYNEQFF.

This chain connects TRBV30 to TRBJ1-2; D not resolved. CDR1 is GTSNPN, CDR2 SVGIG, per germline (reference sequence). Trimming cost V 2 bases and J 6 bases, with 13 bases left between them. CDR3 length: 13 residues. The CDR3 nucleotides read TGTGCCTGGAGTTTAATGGGAGCGGATGGCTACACCTTC. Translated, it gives CAWSLMGADGYTF.

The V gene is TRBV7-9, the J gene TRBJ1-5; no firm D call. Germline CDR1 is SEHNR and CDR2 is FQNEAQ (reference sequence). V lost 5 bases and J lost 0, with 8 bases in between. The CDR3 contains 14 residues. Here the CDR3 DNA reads TGTGCCAGCAGCCCAGCAAGTAGCAATCAGCCCCAGCATTTT. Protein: CASSPASSNQPQHF.

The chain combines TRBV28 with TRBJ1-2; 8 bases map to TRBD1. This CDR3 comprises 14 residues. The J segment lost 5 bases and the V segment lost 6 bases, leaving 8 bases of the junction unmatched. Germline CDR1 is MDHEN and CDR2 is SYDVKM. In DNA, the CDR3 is TGTGCCAGCAGCTCGACAGGGGAGGGGTATGGCTACACCTTC. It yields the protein CASSSTGEGYGYTF.

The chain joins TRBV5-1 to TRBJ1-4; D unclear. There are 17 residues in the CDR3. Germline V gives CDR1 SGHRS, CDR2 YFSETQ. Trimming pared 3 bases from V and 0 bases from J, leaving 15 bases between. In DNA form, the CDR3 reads TGCGCCAGCAGCTCGAACCGACCCGGCTCAACTAATGAAAAACTGTTTTTT. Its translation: CASSSNRPGSTNEKLFF.